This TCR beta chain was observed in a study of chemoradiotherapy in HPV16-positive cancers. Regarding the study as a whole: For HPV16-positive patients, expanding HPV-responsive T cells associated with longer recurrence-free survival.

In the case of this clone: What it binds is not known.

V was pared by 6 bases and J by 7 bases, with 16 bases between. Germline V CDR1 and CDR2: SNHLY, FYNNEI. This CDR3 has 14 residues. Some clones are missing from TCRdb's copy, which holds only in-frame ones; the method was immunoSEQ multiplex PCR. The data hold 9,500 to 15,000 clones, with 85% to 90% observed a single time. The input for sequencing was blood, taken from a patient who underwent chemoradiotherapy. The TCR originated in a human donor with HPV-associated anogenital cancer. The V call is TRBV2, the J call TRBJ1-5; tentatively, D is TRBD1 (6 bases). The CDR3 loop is CASSRTDRNQPQHF. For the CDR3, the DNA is TGTGCCAGCAGCCGCACCGACAGGAACCAGCCCCAGCATTTT.